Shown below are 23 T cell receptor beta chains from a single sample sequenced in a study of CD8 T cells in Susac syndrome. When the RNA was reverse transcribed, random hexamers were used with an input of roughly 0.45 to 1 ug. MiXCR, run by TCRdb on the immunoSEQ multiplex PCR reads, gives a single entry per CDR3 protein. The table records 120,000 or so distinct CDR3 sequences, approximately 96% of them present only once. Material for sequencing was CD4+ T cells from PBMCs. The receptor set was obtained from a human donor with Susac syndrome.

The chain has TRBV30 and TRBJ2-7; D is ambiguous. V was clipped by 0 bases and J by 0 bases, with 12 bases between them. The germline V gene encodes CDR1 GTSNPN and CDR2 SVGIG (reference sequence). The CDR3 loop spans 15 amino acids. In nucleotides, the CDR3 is TGTGCCTGGAGTGTAGGTCAGGTATTCTCCTACGAGCAGTACTTC. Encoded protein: CAWSVGQVFSYEQYF.

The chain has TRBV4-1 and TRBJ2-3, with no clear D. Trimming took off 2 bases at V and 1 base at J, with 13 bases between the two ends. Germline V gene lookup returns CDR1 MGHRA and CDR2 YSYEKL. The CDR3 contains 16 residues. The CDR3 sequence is CASSQILSLRTDTQYF. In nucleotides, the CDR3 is TGCGCCAGCAGCCAAATCCTGAGCCTCCGCACAGATACGCAGTATTTT.

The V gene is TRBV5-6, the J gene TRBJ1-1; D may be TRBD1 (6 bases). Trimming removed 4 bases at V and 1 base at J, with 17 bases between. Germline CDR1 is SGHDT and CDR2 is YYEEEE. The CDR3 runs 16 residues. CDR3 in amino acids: CASSILHRVGNTEAFF. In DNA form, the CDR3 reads TGTGCCAGCAGCATCCTCCACAGGGTTGGGAACACTGAAGCTTTCTTT.

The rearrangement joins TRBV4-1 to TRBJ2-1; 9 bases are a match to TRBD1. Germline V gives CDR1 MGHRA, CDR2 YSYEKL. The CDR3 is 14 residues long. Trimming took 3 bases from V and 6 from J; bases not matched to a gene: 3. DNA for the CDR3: TGCGCCAGCAGCCAGAGGACAGGGGCCAATGAGCAGTTCTTC. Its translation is CASSQRTGANEQFF.

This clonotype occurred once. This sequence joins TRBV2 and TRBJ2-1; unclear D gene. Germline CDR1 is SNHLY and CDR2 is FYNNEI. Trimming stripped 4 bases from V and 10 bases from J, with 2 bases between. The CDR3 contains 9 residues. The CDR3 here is CASSVEQFF. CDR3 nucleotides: TGTGCCAGCAGTGTAGAGCAGTTCTTC.

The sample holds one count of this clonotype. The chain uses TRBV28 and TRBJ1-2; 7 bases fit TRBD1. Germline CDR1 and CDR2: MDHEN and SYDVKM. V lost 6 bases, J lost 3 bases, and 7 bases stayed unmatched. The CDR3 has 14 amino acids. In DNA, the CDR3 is TGTGCCAGCAGCCCGGTCGACAGGGACTATGGCTACACCTTC. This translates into CASSPVDRDYGYTF.

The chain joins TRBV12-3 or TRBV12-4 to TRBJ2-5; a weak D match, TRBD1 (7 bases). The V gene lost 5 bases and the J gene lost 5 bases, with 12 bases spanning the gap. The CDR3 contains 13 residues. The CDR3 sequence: CASSDPGGETQYF. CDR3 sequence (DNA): TGTGCCAGCAGTGATCCAGGGGGGGAGACCCAGTACTTC.

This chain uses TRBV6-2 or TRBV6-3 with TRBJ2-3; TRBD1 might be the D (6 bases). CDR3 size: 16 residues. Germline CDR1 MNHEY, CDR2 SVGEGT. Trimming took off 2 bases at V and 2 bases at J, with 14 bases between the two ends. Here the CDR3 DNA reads TGTGCCAGCAGTTACAGGGACATTCTGACCACAGATACGCAGTATTTT. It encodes CASSYRDILTTDTQYF.

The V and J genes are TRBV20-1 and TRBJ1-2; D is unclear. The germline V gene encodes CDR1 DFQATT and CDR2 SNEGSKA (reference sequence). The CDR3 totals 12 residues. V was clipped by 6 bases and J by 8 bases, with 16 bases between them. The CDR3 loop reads CSAETAGGGYTF. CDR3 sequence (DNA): TGCAGTGCGGAAACAGCTGGCGGAGGCTACACCTTC.

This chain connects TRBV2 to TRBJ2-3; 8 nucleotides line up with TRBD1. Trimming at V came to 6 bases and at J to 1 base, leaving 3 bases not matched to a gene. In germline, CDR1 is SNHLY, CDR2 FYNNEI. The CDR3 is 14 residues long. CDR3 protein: CASSPTGGTDTQYF. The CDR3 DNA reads TGTGCCAGCAGCCCGACAGGGGGCACAGATACGCAGTATTTT.

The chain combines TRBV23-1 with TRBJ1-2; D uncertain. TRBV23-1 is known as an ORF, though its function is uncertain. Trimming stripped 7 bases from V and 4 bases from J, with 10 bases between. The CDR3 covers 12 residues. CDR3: CASNLPIYGYTF. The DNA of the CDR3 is TGCGCCAGCAATCTCCCGATCTATGGCTACACCTTC.

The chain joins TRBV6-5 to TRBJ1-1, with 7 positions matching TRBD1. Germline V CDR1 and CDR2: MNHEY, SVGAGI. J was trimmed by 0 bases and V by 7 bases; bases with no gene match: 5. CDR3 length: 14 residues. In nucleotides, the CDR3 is TGTGCCAGCAACCTGGACAGGTTGAACACTGAAGCTTTCTTT. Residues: CASNLDRLNTEAFF.

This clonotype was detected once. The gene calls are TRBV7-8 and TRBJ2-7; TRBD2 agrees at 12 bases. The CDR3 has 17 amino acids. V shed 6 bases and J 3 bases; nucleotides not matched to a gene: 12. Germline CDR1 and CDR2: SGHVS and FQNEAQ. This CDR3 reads CASRSDRRTSGNYEQYF. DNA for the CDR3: TGTGCCAGCAGGTCTGACCGTCGGACTAGCGGGAACTACGAGCAGTACTTC.

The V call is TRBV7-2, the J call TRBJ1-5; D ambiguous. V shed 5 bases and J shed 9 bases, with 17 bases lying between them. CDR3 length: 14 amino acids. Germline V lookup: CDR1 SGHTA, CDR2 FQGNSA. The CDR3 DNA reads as TGTGCCAGCAGCCGAGGGTCTCACAAATGGCCCCAGCATTTT. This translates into CASSRGSHKWPQHF.

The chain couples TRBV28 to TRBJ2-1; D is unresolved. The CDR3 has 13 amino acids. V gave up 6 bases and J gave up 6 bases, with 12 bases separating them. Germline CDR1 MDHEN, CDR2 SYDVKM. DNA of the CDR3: TGTGCCAGCAGCCCCCCTAGATCCAATGAGCAGTTCTTC. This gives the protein CASSPPRSNEQFF.

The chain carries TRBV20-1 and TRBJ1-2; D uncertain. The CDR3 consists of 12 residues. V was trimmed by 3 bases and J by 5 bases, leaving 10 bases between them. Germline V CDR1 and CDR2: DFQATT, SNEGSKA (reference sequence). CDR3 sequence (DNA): TGCAGTGCTAGGGACTTCGCTTATGGCTACACCTTC. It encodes CSARDFAYGYTF.

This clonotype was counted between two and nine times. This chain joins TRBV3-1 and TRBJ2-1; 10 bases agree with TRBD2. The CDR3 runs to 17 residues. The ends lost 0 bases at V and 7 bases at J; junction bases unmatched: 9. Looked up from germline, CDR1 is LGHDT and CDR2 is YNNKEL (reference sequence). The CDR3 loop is CASSQDGLAGEGNEQFF. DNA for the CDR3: TGTGCCAGCAGCCAAGATGGGCTAGCGGGAGAAGGAAATGAGCAGTTCTTC.

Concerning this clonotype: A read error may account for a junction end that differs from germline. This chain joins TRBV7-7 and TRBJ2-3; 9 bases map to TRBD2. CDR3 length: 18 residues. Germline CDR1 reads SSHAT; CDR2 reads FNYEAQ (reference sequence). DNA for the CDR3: TGTGCTAGCAGCAAAGGTTGGCTAGCGGGACCAAGCACAGATACGCAGTATTTT. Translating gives CASSKGWLAGPSTDTQYF. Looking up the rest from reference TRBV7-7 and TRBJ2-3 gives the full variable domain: GAGVSQSPRYKVTKRGQDVTLRCDPISSHATLYWYQQALGQGPEFLTYFNYEAQPDKSGLPSDRFSAERPEGSISTLTIQRTEQRDSAMYRCASSKGWLAGPSTDTQYFGPGTRLTVL.

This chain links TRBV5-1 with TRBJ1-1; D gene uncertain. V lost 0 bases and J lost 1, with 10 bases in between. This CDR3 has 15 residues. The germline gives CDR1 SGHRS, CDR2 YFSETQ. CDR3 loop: CASSLVGSRNTEAFF. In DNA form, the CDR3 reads TGCGCCAGCAGCTTGGTAGGCAGTCGGAACACTGAAGCTTTCTTT.

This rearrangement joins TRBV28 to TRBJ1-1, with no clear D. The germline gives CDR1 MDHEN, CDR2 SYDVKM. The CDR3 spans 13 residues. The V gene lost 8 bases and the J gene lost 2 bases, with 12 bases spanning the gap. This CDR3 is CASGLVGNTEAFF. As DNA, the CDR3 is TGTGCCAGCGGACTGGTTGGAAACACTGAAGCTTTCTTT.

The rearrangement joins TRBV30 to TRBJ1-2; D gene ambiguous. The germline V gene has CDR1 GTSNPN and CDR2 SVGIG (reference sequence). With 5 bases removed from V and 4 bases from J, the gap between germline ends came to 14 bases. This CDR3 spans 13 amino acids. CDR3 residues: CAWGIQKIYGYTF. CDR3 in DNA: TGTGCCTGGGGTATACAGAAAATCTATGGCTACACCTTC. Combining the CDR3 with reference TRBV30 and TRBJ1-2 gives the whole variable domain SQTIHQWPATLVQPVGSPLSLECTVEGTSNPNLYWYRQAAGRGLQLLFYSVGIGQISSEVPQNLSASRPQDRQFILSSKKLLLSDSGFYLCAWGIQKIYGYTFGSGTRLTVV.

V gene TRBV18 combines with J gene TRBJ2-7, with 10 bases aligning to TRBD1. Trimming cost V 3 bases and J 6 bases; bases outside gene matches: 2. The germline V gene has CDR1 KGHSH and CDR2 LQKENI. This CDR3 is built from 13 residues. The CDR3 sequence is CASSPGTGVEQYF. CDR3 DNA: TGTGCCAGCTCACCCGGGACAGGGGTCGAGCAGTACTTC.

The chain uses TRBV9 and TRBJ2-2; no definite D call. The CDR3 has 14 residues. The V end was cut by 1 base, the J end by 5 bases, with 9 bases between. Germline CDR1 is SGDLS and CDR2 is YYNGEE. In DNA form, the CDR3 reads TGTGCCAGCAGCGTAACCCCAGCGACCGGGGAGCTGTTTTTT. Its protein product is CASSVTPATGELFF.